This entry concerns a single T cell receptor (beta chain). What it recognizes is unknown. The sample holds other DNA sequences that translate to the same CDR3. Germline V lookup: CDR1 MDHEN, CDR2 SYDVKM. V was shortened by 2 bases and J by 2 bases, with 6 bases between the two germline ends. The CDR3 spans 13 residues. The repertoire was sequenced with immunoSEQ multiplex PCR; TCRdb's copy has only in-frame clones and lacks some. The sample contains around 2.3 million clones, more than 90% of which appear only once. These data come from a study of shared clonotypes between healthy human individuals. Study summary: CD4 naive and CD4 memory each took three plates per donor, while CD8 naive took two and CD8 memory one.

Points from the study as a whole: Estimated richness was generally greater in naive than memory subsets. Across a handful of donors, naive CD4 shared around 5.4%, naive CD8 less than 4%, memory CD4 about 2.4%, memory CD8 around 0.36%.

The source of this sequence is a man between 18 and 29 years old in good health. The rearrangement uses TRBV28 and TRBJ1-1; D is ambiguous. Sequencing used naive CD4+ T cells sorted from blood. Subset here: CD45RA+ positively selected. The CDR3 loop is CASSLVGNTEAFF. Here the CDR3 DNA reads TGTGCCAGCAGTTTAGTGGGAAACACTGAAGCTTTCTTT.